This T cell receptor (beta chain) was sequenced during a study of blood T cells in healthy people across ages. Study-level findings and limits: Observed TCR beta diversity showed a strong correlation with the percentage of naive T cells as measured by flow cytometry. Changes seen in expanded clonotypes were possibly confounded by donor CMV status left unknown.

Turning to this clonotype: The antigen is unknown.

V lost 3 bases, J lost 12 bases, and 3 bases lay in between. Germline CDR1 reads MNHNS; CDR2 reads SASEGT. This CDR3 region has 9 residues. The use of a sample-barcoded 5' primer and a J-beta primer mix characterized a second PCR of roughly 7 to 11 cycles. Each CDR3 protein is one row after TCRdb ran MiXCR on the 5' RACE reads. The table includes under 800,000 distinct CDR3 sequences, around 21% detected once. Sequenced input: blood. The clonotype was recovered from a man in his 70s in good health. The V gene is TRBV6-1, the J gene TRBJ2-1; D uncertain. CDR3 bases: TGTGCCAGCAGTGATATGCAGTTCTTC. It specifies CASSDMQFF.